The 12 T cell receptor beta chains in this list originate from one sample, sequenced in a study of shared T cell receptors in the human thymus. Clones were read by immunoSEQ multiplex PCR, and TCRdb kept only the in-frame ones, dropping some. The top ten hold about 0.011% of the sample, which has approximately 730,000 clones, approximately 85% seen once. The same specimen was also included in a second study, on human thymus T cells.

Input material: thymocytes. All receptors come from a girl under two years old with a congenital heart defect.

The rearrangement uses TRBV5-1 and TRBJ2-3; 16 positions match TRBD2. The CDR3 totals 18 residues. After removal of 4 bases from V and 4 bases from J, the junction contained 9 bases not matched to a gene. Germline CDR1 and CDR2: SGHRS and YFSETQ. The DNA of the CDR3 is TGCGCCAGCAGCCCCGGGACTAGCGGGGGGGTGGGGGCAGATACGCAGTATTTT. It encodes CASSPGTSGGVGADTQYF.

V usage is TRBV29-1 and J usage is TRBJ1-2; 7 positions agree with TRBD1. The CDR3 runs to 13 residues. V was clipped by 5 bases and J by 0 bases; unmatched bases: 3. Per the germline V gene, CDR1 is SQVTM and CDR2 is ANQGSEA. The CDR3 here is CSVTGQANYGYTF. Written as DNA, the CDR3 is TGCAGCGTTACTGGACAGGCTAACTATGGCTACACCTTC.

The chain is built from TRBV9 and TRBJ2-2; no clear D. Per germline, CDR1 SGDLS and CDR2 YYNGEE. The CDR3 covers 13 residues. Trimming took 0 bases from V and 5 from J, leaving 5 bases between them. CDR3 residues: CASSVVETGELFF. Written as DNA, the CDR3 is TGTGCCAGCAGCGTAGTAGAGACCGGGGAGCTGTTTTTT. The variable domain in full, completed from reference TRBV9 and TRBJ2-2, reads DSGVTQTPKHLITATGQRVTLRCSPRSGDLSVYWYQQSLDQGLQFLIQYYNGEERAKGNILERFSAQQFPDLHSELNLSSLELGDSALYFCASSVVETGELFFGEGSRLTVL.

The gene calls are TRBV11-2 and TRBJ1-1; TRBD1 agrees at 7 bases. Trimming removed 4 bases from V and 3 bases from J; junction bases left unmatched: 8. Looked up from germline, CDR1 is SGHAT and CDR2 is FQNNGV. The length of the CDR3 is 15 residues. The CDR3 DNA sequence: TGTGCCAGCAGCTCCTGGACAGGTTGGGACACTGAAGCTTTCTTT. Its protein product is CASSSWTGWDTEAFF.

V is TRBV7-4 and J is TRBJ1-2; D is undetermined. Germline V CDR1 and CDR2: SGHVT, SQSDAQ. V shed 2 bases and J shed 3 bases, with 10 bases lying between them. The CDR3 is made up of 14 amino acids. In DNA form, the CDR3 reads TGTGCCAGCAGCTTATCCCTAAGTGACTATGGCTACACCTTC. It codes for CASSLSLSDYGYTF.

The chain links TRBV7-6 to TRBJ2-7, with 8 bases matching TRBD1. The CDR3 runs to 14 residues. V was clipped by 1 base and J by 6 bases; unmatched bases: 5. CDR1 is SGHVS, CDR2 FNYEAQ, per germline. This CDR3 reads CASSLVEDRAEQYF. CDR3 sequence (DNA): TGTGCCAGCAGCTTAGTTGAGGACAGGGCCGAGCAGTACTTC.

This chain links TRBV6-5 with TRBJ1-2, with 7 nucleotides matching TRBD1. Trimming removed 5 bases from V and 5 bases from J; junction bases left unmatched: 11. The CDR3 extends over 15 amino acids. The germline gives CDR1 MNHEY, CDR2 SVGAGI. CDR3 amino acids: CASSHPGGGQYGYTF. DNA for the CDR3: TGTGCCAGCAGTCACCCAGGGGGAGGCCAATATGGCTACACCTTC.

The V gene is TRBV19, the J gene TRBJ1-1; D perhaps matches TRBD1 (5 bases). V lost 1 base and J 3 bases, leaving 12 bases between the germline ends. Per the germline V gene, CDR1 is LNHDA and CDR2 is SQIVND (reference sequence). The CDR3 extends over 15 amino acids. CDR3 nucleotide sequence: TGTGCCAGTAGTATAGTGCCGGGGGTAGACACTGAAGCTTTCTTT. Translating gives CASSIVPGVDTEAFF.

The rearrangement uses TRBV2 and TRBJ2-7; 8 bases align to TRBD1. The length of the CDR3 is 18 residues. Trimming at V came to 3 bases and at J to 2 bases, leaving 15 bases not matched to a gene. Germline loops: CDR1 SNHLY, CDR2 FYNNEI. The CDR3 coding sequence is TGTGCCAGCAGTGATGGGCAGGGGGCACGTAGAATCCCCTACGAGCAGTACTTC. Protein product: CASSDGQGARRIPYEQYF.

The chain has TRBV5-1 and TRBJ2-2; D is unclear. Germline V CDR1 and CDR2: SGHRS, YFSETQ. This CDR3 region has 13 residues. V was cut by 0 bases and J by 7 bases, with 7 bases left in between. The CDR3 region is CASSLEYSGELFF. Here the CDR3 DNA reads TGCGCCAGCAGCTTGGAATACAGCGGGGAGCTGTTTTTT.

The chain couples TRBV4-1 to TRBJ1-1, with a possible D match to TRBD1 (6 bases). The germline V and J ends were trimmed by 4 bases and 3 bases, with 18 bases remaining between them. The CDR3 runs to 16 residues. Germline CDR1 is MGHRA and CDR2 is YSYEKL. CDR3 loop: CASSLGKGKGDTEAFF. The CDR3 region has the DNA TGCGCCAGCAGCCTTGGGAAGGGGAAGGGGGACACTGAAGCTTTCTTT.

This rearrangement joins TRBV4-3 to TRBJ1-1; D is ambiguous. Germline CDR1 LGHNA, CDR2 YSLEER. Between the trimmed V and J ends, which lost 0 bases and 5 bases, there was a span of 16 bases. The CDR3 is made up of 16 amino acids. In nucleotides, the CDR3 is TGCGCCAGCAGCCAAGATTCTCGGTTGGGCGGGACTGAAGCTTTCTTT. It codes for CASSQDSRLGGTEAFF.